The 24 T cell receptor beta chains below come from one sample, sequenced in a study of OX40 agonist ivuxolimab in advanced cancers. The protocol was immunoSEQ multiplex PCR, while the TCRdb copy is restricted to in-frame clones and leaves out a portion. The repertoire consists of approximately 70,000 clones, with 88% occurring once and the leading ten covering more than 0.85%. The input for sequencing was CD4+ or CD8+ T cells sorted from blood, taken in a trial of the OX40 agonist ivuxolimab. The receptors derive from an adult with an advanced solid tumor such as melanoma, head and neck, liver or kidney cancer.

This chain joins TRBV5-6 and TRBJ2-1, with D perhaps matching TRBD2 (6 bases). In germline, CDR1 is SGHDT, CDR2 YYEEEE. This CDR3 has 12 residues. Trimming took 0 bases from V and 15 from J, leaving 13 bases between them. CDR3 bases: TGTGCCAGCAGCTTGGAGGGACTTCGGGTGTTCTTC. Amino acids: CASSLEGLRVFF.

V and J are TRBV5-4 and TRBJ2-3; 7 positions agree with TRBD2. CDR1 and CDR2 (germline): SGHNT, YYREEE (reference sequence). The length of the CDR3 is 14 residues. V was clipped by 2 bases and J by 10 bases; unmatched bases: 10. Here the CDR3 DNA reads TGTGCCAGCAGCTTATCCCGACTAGCCCGCTCGCAGTATTTT. As protein: CASSLSRLARSQYF.

CDR3: CASSPNPDGQPQHF. The CDR3 DNA reads as TGTGCCAGCAGCCCTAACCCAGACGGTCAGCCCCAGCATTTT. The chain employs TRBV6-1 and TRBJ1-5; D gene unclear. This CDR3 spans 14 amino acids. V lost 6 bases and J 6 bases, leaving 15 bases between the germline ends. Germline CDR1 is MNHNS and CDR2 is SASEGT.

This clone appeared once. V usage is TRBV4-1 and J usage is TRBJ1-2; 7 nucleotides agree with TRBD1. There are 19 residues in the CDR3. J lost 6 bases, V lost 0 bases, and 19 bases had no gene match. CDR1 is MGHRA and CDR2 is YSYEKL in the germline V gene. CDR3 sequence (DNA): TGCGCCAGCAGCCAAGACTATATTTTGGCGACAGGGAGGGAGGATGGCTACACCTTC. Residues: CASSQDYILATGREDGYTF.

This clone has more than one count but fewer than ten. The chain combines TRBV28 with TRBJ2-3, with TRBD1 identical over 8 bases. The CDR3 has 15 residues. The trim removed 2 bases at V and 0 bases at J, leaving 1 base unmatched. From germline, CDR1 is MDHEN and CDR2 SYDVKM. This CDR3 reads CASSLRTGSTDTQYF. The CDR3 DNA sequence: TGTGCCAGCAGTTTACGGACAGGGAGCACAGATACGCAGTATTTT. Supplemented by reference TRBV28 and TRBJ2-3, the full variable domain reads DVKVTQSSRYLVKRTGEKVFLECVQDMDHENMFWYRQDPGLGLRLIYFSYDVKMKEKGDIPEGYSVSREKKERFSLILESASTNQTSMYLCASSLRTGSTDTQYFGPGTRLTVL.

CDR3 in DNA: TGTGCCACCAGCAGTTGGGGTAGCACAGATACGCAGTATTTT. This encodes CATSSWGSTDTQYF. The rearrangement links TRBV15 to TRBJ2-3, with D unclear. CDR3 length equals 14 residues. The V and J ends lost 3 bases and 0 bases respectively, with 7 bases between them. Germline V gene sequence: CDR1 LNHNV, CDR2 YYDKDF (reference sequence).

The chain has TRBV5-4 and TRBJ2-5; D might be TRBD2 (5 bases). The V gene's germline CDR1 is SGHNT and CDR2 YYREEE (reference sequence). The V end lost 1 base, the J end lost 1 base, and 17 bases lay between the germline ends. This CDR3 is built from 17 residues. CDR3 amino acids: CASSLWLGPGTQETQYF. The CDR3 region has the DNA TGTGCCAGCAGCTTGTGGCTAGGGCCGGGAACCCAAGAGACCCAGTACTTC.

This sequence joins TRBV6-5 and TRBJ1-1; D remains unclear. The CDR3 totals 14 residues. V dropped 8 bases and J dropped 1 base, with 14 bases sitting between them. CDR1 is MNHEY and CDR2 is SVGAGI in the germline V gene. CDR3 in DNA: TGTGCCAGCTACCCAGCTGAAAGGAACACTGAAGCTTTCTTT. Its protein is CASYPAERNTEAFF.

This clone has a single count. J is TRBJ2-7 and V is TRBV27; 7 bases match TRBD1. CDR3 size: 15 residues. CDR1 is MNHEY, CDR2 SMNVEV, per germline (reference sequence). Trimming cost V 5 bases and J 5 bases; bases outside gene matches: 12. For the CDR3, the DNA is TGTGCCAGCAGTCTTGAGGGCGAGGGGGCCCACGAGCAGTACTTC. This sequence encodes CASSLEGEGAHEQYF.

Points on this clone: The junction departs from germline at one end; a sequencing error may be responsible. The V call is TRBV7-9, the J call TRBJ2-5; D gene uncertain. CDR1 and CDR2 from the germline V gene are SEHNR and FQNEAQ (reference sequence). The CDR3 sequence is 8 residues long. For the CDR3, the DNA is TGTGCCAGCAGCTTCAAAGACTTC. This translates into CASSFKDF.

This clone came up a few times. The chain links TRBV18 to TRBJ2-3; 9 bases fit TRBD2. The V and J ends lost 2 bases and 4 bases, in that order; junction bases with no gene match: 4. The CDR3 covers 15 residues. Germline values: CDR1 KGHSH, CDR2 LQKENI. The CDR3 coding sequence is TGTGCCAGCTCACCATGGCGGGAGGGGCCAGATACGCAGTATTTT. Translating gives CASSPWREGPDTQYF.

The count of this clone is one. Relative to the germline gene, one junction end is altered; a read error may explain this. V gene TRBV28 combines with J gene TRBJ2-7; weak D call: TRBD1 (6 bases). Germline V CDR1 and CDR2: MDHEN, SYDVKM. There are 13 residues in the CDR3. In DNA form, the CDR3 reads TGTGCCAGCAGGATACCATTAACAGGGTTGGTAAACTTC. This translates into CASRIPLTGLVNF.

The chain is built from TRBV6-6 and TRBJ1-2; D possibly corresponds to TRBD1 (5 bases). Trimming stripped 6 bases from V and 8 bases from J, with 16 bases between. This CDR3 spans 13 amino acids. Per the germline V gene, CDR1 is MNHNY and CDR2 is SVGAGI (reference sequence). The CDR3 is CASRAGEFGGYTF. CDR3 bases: TGTGCCAGCAGGGCGGGGGAATTTGGGGGCTACACCTTC.

The chain couples TRBV7-3 to TRBJ2-5; D uncertain. Trimming pared 2 bases from V and 2 bases from J, leaving 6 bases between. The CDR3 has 13 amino acids. In germline, CDR1 is SGHTA, CDR2 FQGTGA. This chain's CDR3 is CASSLDGQETQYF. The CDR3 nucleotides are TGTGCCAGCAGCTTAGATGGACAAGAGACCCAGTACTTC.

The chain couples TRBV7-9 to TRBJ2-2; 8 nucleotides line up with TRBD1. Per the germline V gene, CDR1 is SEHNR and CDR2 is FQNEAQ (reference sequence). The CDR3 has 16 residues. The junction had 6 bases not matched to a gene; V was cut back by 4 bases and J by 2 bases. In nucleotides, the CDR3 is TGTGCCAGCAGCTGGGGACAGGACCCAAACACCGGGGAGCTGTTTTTT. It specifies CASSWGQDPNTGELFF.

V gene TRBV5-6 combines with J gene TRBJ2-6, with D possibly TRBD1 on 6 matching bases. This CDR3 has 18 amino acids. Germline CDR1 is SGHDT and CDR2 is YYEEEE. V lost 1 base and J lost 0, with 14 bases in between. CDR3 nucleotide sequence: TGTGCCAGCAGCTTGTTGGGGGCCCCTAGCTCTGGGGCCAACGTCCTGACTTTC. This gives the protein CASSLLGAPSSGANVLTF.

The CDR3 protein is CASSYGQVYTF. CDR3 coding DNA: TGTGCCAGCAGTTACGGACAGGTCTACACCTTC. The rearrangement joins TRBV6-5 to TRBJ1-2; 7 positions match TRBD1. This CDR3 region has 11 residues. V trimming: 2 bases; J trimming: 10 bases; junction bases outside the gene matches: 1. Germline lookup yields CDR1 MNHEY and CDR2 SVGAGI.

The rearrangement links TRBV6-1 to TRBJ2-2, with D perhaps TRBD2 (6 bases). This CDR3 is 14 amino acids long. With 7 bases removed from V and 2 bases from J, the gap between germline ends came to 11 bases. Germline assignment: CDR1 MNHNS and CDR2 SASEGT. The CDR3 protein is CASKRELNTGELFF. The CDR3 nucleotides are TGTGCCAGCAAACGGGAGTTAAACACCGGGGAGCTGTTTTTT.

This clone showed up just once. The chain combines TRBV5-1 with TRBJ2-7; the match to TRBD1 covers 7 bases. Germline CDR1 reads SGHRS; CDR2 reads YFSETQ. The CDR3 is 14 amino acids. Trimming cost V 7 bases and J 0 bases; bases outside gene matches: 7. The CDR3 loop reads CASSTGASSYEQYF. DNA for the CDR3: TGCGCCAGCTCCACAGGGGCCAGCTCCTACGAGCAGTACTTC.

The chain uses TRBV6-1 and TRBJ1-4; TRBD1 is a possible D gene (6 bases). Germline assignment: CDR1 MNHNS and CDR2 SASEGT. The length of the CDR3 is 14 residues. Trimming cost V 8 bases and J 8 bases, with 18 bases left between them. CDR3 in DNA: TGTGCCAGCCTGGGTCGACAGGTTGGGGAAAAACTGTTTTTT. Translated, it gives CASLGRQVGEKLFF.

The rearrangement joins TRBV15 to TRBJ2-3; D remains ambiguous. V was pared by 1 base and J by 5 bases, with 7 bases between. CDR3 length: 13 residues. From germline, CDR1 is LNHNV and CDR2 YYDKDF (reference sequence). The CDR3 spells CATSRVRIDTQYF. Here the CDR3 DNA reads TGTGCCACCAGCAGAGTGCGTATAGATACGCAGTATTTT.

CDR3 bases: TGTGCCAGCTCACTCGGACAGGACCACCAAGAGACCCAGTACTTC. Its translation: CASSLGQDHQETQYF. This chain links TRBV18 with TRBJ2-5; 7 bases align to TRBD1. From germline, CDR1 is KGHSH and CDR2 LQKENI. CDR3 length: 15 residues. Trimming removed 4 bases from V and 0 bases from J; junction bases left unmatched: 5.

This chain connects TRBV4-2 to TRBJ2-5, with 10 bases aligning to TRBD2. CDR1 LGHNA and CDR2 YNFKEQ come from the germline V gene. J was trimmed by 2 bases and V by 4 bases; bases with no gene match: 13. The CDR3 is made up of 18 amino acids. The CDR3 sequence is CASSLFHWTSGTQETQYF. The CDR3 DNA reads TGTGCCAGCAGCCTCTTTCATTGGACTAGCGGAACTCAAGAGACCCAGTACTTC.

The genes are TRBV6-5 and TRBJ2-5; no definite D call. Germline V lookup: CDR1 MNHEY, CDR2 SVGAGI. The CDR3 extends over 13 amino acids. V dropped 5 bases and J dropped 2 bases, with 9 bases sitting between them. For the CDR3, the DNA is TGTGCCAGCAGTCCGGTTTCGCAAGAGACCCAGTACTTC. Translating gives CASSPVSQETQYF.